The present T cell receptor beta chain was sequenced within a study of cytomegalovirus exposure and HLA in healthy donors. Separate from the roughly 700-subject first cohort was the approximately 120-subject validation cohort, to which the donors belonged. The method was immunoSEQ multiplex PCR; TCRdb's version includes in-frame clones alone and lacks a portion of them. The sample yields 150,000 to 200,000 clones, roughly 90% seen once. Study outcomes and limitations: Under in vitro conditions, three CMV-associated chains were confirmed as specific for CMV antigens. The tendency of first-cohort TCR clusters to co-occur in the roughly 130 validation repertoires emerged from a later analysis. Cytomegalovirus association was assigned to more than 150 TCR beta chains.

As concerns this clone: Antigen unknown.

Germline-derived CDR1 and CDR2 are SGHRS and YFSETQ. V was shortened by 5 bases and J by 0 bases, with 11 bases between the two germline ends. The CDR3 is 14 amino acids. This chain links TRBV5-1 with TRBJ2-5; D remains unclear. Source material: PBMCs. The receptor was isolated from a woman in her 30s in good health and CMV-seronegative. CDR3 region: CASSATEYQETQYF. Written as DNA, the CDR3 is TGCGCCAGCAGTGCTACAGAGTACCAAGAGACCCAGTACTTC.